The present TCR beta chain was sequenced within a study of shared clonotypes between healthy human individuals (dated by TCRdb to about 2020). For the wider study: A couple of women and a few men aged 18 to 49 years were included in the cohort. The study deeply sequenced blood TCR repertoires of about 5 healthy adults to estimate repertoire size and the extent of clonotype sharing between individuals. Libraries were prepared and TCR repertoires were sequenced by different laboratories using diverse techniques, in order to increase sequencing depth and limit assay-specific biases. Per donor, leukapheresis produced somewhere between about 0.85 and 9.5 billion PBMCs. On the study overall, not on this receptor specifically: The small number of donors limited the genetic and exposure-history diversity represented. Pairwise subsampling led to the expectation that sequencing depth would affect the degree of clonotype sharing among donors. Sampling was restricted to blood, and TCR repertoires in tissues likely differ from the TCR repertoires found in blood.

The donors were healthy, HIV-negative adults with no recently reported acute infections or vaccinations. All donors were Caucasian adults living in Nashville, Tennessee, USA. For unsorted samples, roughly 81 million PBMCs were counted and genomic DNA was extracted with the QIAamp DNA Blood Mini kit. Blood was collected by leukapheresis, and PBMCs were isolated by Ficoll-Histopaque density gradient centrifugation and then cryopreserved in liquid nitrogen vapor phase. TCR CDR3 regions were amplified from genomic DNA by multiplex PCR using the deep immunoSEQ assay. For each cell subset, the extracted genomic DNA was distributed evenly across all wells of several immunoSEQ 96-well plates, and each plate served as one replicate. Each replicate PCR for unsorted PBMC received about 0.3 ug genomic DNA, equal to 30,000 to 35,000 T cell genomes. Unsorted PBMC genomic DNA was sequenced across ten immunoSEQ deep assay plates. Purified libraries were quantified with a Qubit 3.0 fluorometer, sized on a Bioanalyzer 2100, and re-quantified with the KAPA Library Quantification kit. Every immunoSEQ 96-well plate was sequenced on a dedicated single-read 150-cycle Illumina NextSeq 550 flow cell. The authors processed their data as follows. The immunoSEQ output contained only junctional sequences without quality scores, so filtering could not match that applied to full-length reads. Sequences were annotated with PyIR, a Python wrapper for IgBLAST v1.9, and V/J genes and CDR3 were assigned using IMGT germline references. Reads were removed for weak V/J assignments (E-value above 1e-6), missing CDR3, stop codons, out-of-frame junctions, or ambiguous translated residues. V3J clonotypes were defined as sequences sharing the same inferred V gene, J gene, and CDR3 amino acid sequence. The percentage overlap between two repertoires was calculated by dividing the number of shared unique clonotypes by the size of the smaller repertoire. Three approaches were used to assess repertoire richness: RTK rarefaction, the Chao1 estimator, and Recon v2.1 estimates of unobserved clonotypes. TCRdb obtained this table from immuneACCESS and retained in-frame rearrangements with V and J assigned. These tables miss some clones; where compared with another copy, unresolved V genes account for less than half of the shortfall, and the remainder is unexplained. The V and J calls and clone size are taken from that table; D and trimming were inferred from the DNA. A total of roughly 500,000 clones appear in this sample, about four fifths of them only once. The leading ten clones occupy under 15% of the sample.

With respect to this clone: The specificity of this receptor is unknown. Base qualities are missing; no much larger clone stands one base away.

V lost 3 bases and J lost 0 bases; the stretch between them is 12 bases long. The CDR3 measures 15 amino acids from cysteine to phenylalanine. Only CDR3 DNA remains: 45 bases, in frame from the first base. CDR1 and CDR2, per the germline V gene (reference sequence), are SGHKS and YYEKEE. The chain links TRBV5-5 with TRBJ1-1, with an unclear D gene assignment. The origin of this receptor is a middle-aged woman in good health. Some clones in this sample may be carry-over from other donors' samples. The sample was PBMCs. For the CDR3, the sequence is CASSSSLTLNTEAFF. The nucleotide sequence is TGTGCCAGCAGCTCCTCCTTAACACTGAACACTGAAGCTTTCTTT.